This T cell receptor beta chain comes out of a study of graft-versus-host responses after intestinal transplantation. Whole-study results and caveats: The marrow of recipients harbored GvH clones, and ileum or blood showed some of them first. Early after transplant, HvG clones declined as circulating GvH clones peaked.

Data came from immunoSEQ multiplex PCR; TCRdb stores just in-frame clones and leaves some out. The table shows 25,000 to 35,000 clones, with about 86% occurring only once. Trimming removed 3 bases from V and 2 bases from J, with 11 bases in between. Germline CDR1 MDHEN, CDR2 SYDVKM. This CDR3 comprises 14 residues. This clone was detected once. Its antigen is unknown. The material was unstimulated CD8+ T cells sorted from spleen or lymph node cells, obtained before intestinal transplant. The clonotype was recovered from a human donor who received an intestinal transplant. This chain links TRBV28 with TRBJ2-7; weak D call: TRBD2 (6 bases). CDR3 sequence (DNA): TGTGCCAGCAGTTTCCCAGGGAGGACCTACGAGCAGTACTTC. Its translation: CASSFPGRTYEQYF.